Presented here are 6 T cell receptor beta chains from one specimen sequenced in a study of molecular identifiers for immune sequencing clone quantification (dated by TCRdb to the late 2010s). The protocol used for the library was PCR. TCRdb names NextSeq 500 as the instrument used. TCRdb's own reprocessing of the public reads used fastp at Q25 and MiXCR and kept productive beta chains. Identical CDR3 protein sequences are pooled into one entry, listed with their most common genes and DNA. Counted in this sample were some 89,000 distinct CDR3 sequences; roughly a quarter of them appeared once. The top ten hold roughly 1% of the sample. The sequenced material came from naive CD8+ T cells from blood, with Jurkat cell RNA spiked in. Per the publication, the cell subset or site label means: FACS-sorted CD8+CD4-CCR7+CD45RA+ naive T cells. The receptors derive from a human donor in good health. Some libraries in this study had Jurkat cell RNA spiked in.

This clonotype was recorded many times. The chain joins TRBV7-9 to TRBJ2-2; TRBD1 matches 7 bases. This CDR3 has 15 amino acids. The germline CDR1 and CDR2 sequences are SEHNR and FQNEAQ (reference sequence). With 5 bases clipped from V and 4 bases from J, the junction kept 7 bases outside the gene matches. CDR3 nucleotide sequence: TGTGCCAGCAGCCCAACGACAGGGTCCACCGGGGAGCTGTTTTTT. Translated: CASSPTTGSTGELFF.

Ten or more counts support this clonotype. The chain is built from TRBV20-1 and TRBJ2-3; tentative D call: TRBD1 (6 bases). There are 11 residues in the CDR3. The V end was cut by 1 base, the J end by 9 bases, with 8 bases between. The germline CDR1 and CDR2 sequences are DFQATT and SNEGSKA (reference sequence). The CDR3 DNA sequence: TGCAGTGCTAGAGTTGGGGGCACGCAGTATTTT. Translating it yields CSARVGGTQYF.

This clonotype was counted a few times. The rearrangement uses TRBV27 and TRBJ1-2; 7 nucleotides match TRBD1. CDR1 is MNHEY and CDR2 is SMNVEV in the germline V gene (reference sequence). This CDR3 spans 15 amino acids. V was clipped by 0 bases and J by 0 bases; unmatched bases: 1. The DNA of the CDR3 is TGTGCCAGCAGTTTATCCAGGGGGGCTAACTATGGCTACACCTTC. It encodes CASSLSRGANYGYTF.

This clonotype was seen many times. This rearrangement joins TRBV4-1 to TRBJ2-5; TRBD2 aligns across 10 bases. From germline, CDR1 is MGHRA and CDR2 YSYEKL. V dropped 0 bases and J dropped 5; count of bases not matched to a gene: 3. There are 15 residues in the CDR3. CDR3 amino acids: CASSQEGTSVETQYF. CDR3 nucleotides: TGCGCCAGCAGCCAAGAGGGGACTAGCGTGGAGACCCAGTACTTC.

The chain recombines TRBV6-2 or TRBV6-3 with TRBJ2-3, with 9 bases matching TRBD2. This CDR3 contains 16 residues. Germline V gives CDR1 MNHEY, CDR2 SVGEGT. V gave up 8 bases and J gave up 4 bases; unmatched junction bases: 13. The CDR3 protein is CASGIAGANGPDTQYF. CDR3 nucleotides: TGTGCCAGCGGGATAGCGGGGGCAAACGGCCCAGATACGCAGTATTTT.

As for this clonotype: A much larger clone is a single base away; this may be a read error. The chain joins TRBV7-8 to TRBJ1-5; D is undetermined. The CDR3 extends over 15 amino acids. In germline, CDR1 is SGHVS, CDR2 FQNEAQ. The CDR3 DNA reads as TGTGCCAGCAGCTCGACACGATTTAGCAATCGGCCCCAGCATTTT. Translated, it gives CASSSTRFSNRPQHF. The full variable domain, completed using reference TRBV7-8 and TRBJ1-5, is GAGVSQSPRYKVAKRGQDVALRCDPISGHVSLFWYQQALGQGPEFLTYFQNEAQLDKSGLPSDRFFAERPEGSVSTLKIQRTQQEDSAVYLCASSSTRFSNRPQHFGDGTRLSIL.